The 16 T cell receptor beta chains below were found in one sample sequenced in a study of shared clonotypes between healthy human individuals. The table came from immunoSEQ multiplex PCR; TCRdb's copy has only in-frame clones and leaves some out. The sample holds about 1,500,000 clones, roughly 97% seen once. The sample was naive CD4+ T cells sorted from blood. Subset given: CD45RA+ positively selected. These TCRs come from a young man in good health.

The rearrangement joins TRBV15 to TRBJ2-7, with D unresolved. Trimming took 0 bases from V and 3 from J, leaving 12 bases between them. Germline V gene sequence: CDR1 LNHNV, CDR2 YYDKDF (reference sequence). The CDR3 sequence is 15 residues long. The CDR3 nucleotides are TGTGCCACCAGCAGAGATCCGACTGACTTCTACGAGCAGTACTTC. Translated, it gives CATSRDPTDFYEQYF.

This chain joins TRBV19 and TRBJ2-1; D gene unclear. Germline loops: CDR1 LNHDA, CDR2 SQIVND (reference sequence). The ends were cut back, 5 bases at V and 4 bases at J, with 6 bases in the middle. The length of the CDR3 is 12 residues. The CDR3 protein is CASSRGYNEQFF. CDR3 nucleotide sequence: TGTGCCAGTAGTCGCGGTTACAATGAGCAGTTCTTC.

The rearrangement joins TRBV28 to TRBJ1-2, with TRBD1 as a possible D gene (6 bases). The germline V gene encodes CDR1 MDHEN and CDR2 SYDVKM. The V and J ends lost 5 bases and 2 bases respectively, with 9 bases between them. There are 13 residues in the CDR3. This chain's CDR3 is CASSDRQNYGYTF. CDR3 sequence (DNA): TGTGCCAGCAGTGACAGGCAGAACTATGGCTACACCTTC.

This chain connects TRBV6-6 to TRBJ2-4, with no clear D. This CDR3 is 15 amino acids long. CDR1 and CDR2 (germline): MNHNY, SVGAGI (reference sequence). V gave up 6 bases and J gave up 3 bases, with 15 bases separating them. The CDR3 region has the DNA TGTGCCAGCAGGCCCAGCCTGGTGGACAAAAACATTCAGTACTTC. This gives the protein CASRPSLVDKNIQYF.

V and J are TRBV6-6 and TRBJ1-2; D may be TRBD1 (6 bases). V lost 10 bases and J lost 6, with 21 bases in between. The CDR3 runs 14 residues. Germline V gene lookup returns CDR1 MNHNY and CDR2 SVGAGI (reference sequence). Here the CDR3 reads CATYPLQGLDGYTF. In DNA, the CDR3 is TGTGCCACTTACCCCCTCCAGGGGCTTGATGGCTACACCTTC.

The chain links TRBV14 to TRBJ1-1; no clear D gene. CDR1 SGHDN and CDR2 FVKESK come from the germline V gene. Trimming shortened V by 1 base and J by 4 bases, and 7 bases separated the two germline ends. This CDR3 comprises 13 residues. The CDR3 loop reads CASSQVVGTEAFF. In nucleotides, the CDR3 is TGTGCCAGCAGCCAAGTGGTGGGCACTGAAGCTTTCTTT.

The rearrangement joins TRBV28 to TRBJ2-3; possible D gene TRBD2, 5 bases. This CDR3 has 16 amino acids. The ends were cut back, 10 bases at V and 5 bases at J, with 25 bases in the middle. CDR1 and CDR2 from the germline V gene are MDHEN and SYDVKM. Here the CDR3 reads CATTPAREYDLDTQYF. CDR3 in DNA: TGTGCCACCACCCCGGCGAGGGAGTATGATTTAGATACGCAGTATTTT.

The chain is built from TRBV2 and TRBJ2-3; 8 nucleotides match TRBD2. The CDR3 is 16 residues long. Losses at the gene ends were 5 bases for V and 4 bases for J; bases not matched to a gene: 11. Germline V gene lookup returns CDR1 SNHLY and CDR2 FYNNEI. The CDR3 sequence is CASSSLAGRGADTQYF. The CDR3 region has the DNA TGTGCCAGCAGTTCCTTAGCGGGACGGGGGGCAGATACGCAGTATTTT.

The genes are TRBV9 and TRBJ2-5, with D tentatively TRBD2 (5 bases). The germline V and J ends were trimmed by 4 bases and 3 bases, with 7 bases remaining between them. The CDR3 length is 12 residues. CDR1 is SGDLS, CDR2 YYNGEE, per germline. CDR3 in amino acids: CASSSREETQYF. The CDR3 coding sequence is TGTGCCAGCAGCTCGCGGGAAGAGACCCAGTACTTC.

The chain combines TRBV7-9 with TRBJ2-3; D remains unclear. The CDR3 consists of 13 residues. The germline gives CDR1 SEHNR, CDR2 FQNEAQ (reference sequence). V dropped 5 bases and J dropped 6 bases, with 12 bases sitting between them. The CDR3 bases are TGTGCCAGCAGCCTCGAGATGGGTGATACGCAGTATTTT. It translates to CASSLEMGDTQYF.

V gene TRBV2 combines with J gene TRBJ1-2, with a possible D match to TRBD1 (5 bases). The CDR3 totals 15 residues. The germline V gene encodes CDR1 SNHLY and CDR2 FYNNEI. Trimming pared 6 bases from V and 6 bases from J, leaving 20 bases between. The CDR3 sequence is CASSARGDRLNGYTF. CDR3 coding DNA: TGTGCCAGCAGCGCCAGAGGCGACAGATTAAATGGCTACACCTTC.

V is TRBV4-3 and J is TRBJ2-1; D may be TRBD1 (5 bases). The CDR3 contains 12 residues. Trimming stripped 1 base from V and 13 bases from J, with 11 bases between. Germline V CDR1 and CDR2: LGHNA, YSLEER. CDR3 coding DNA: TGCGCCAGCAGCCAAGCCTCAGGGCCCCAGTTCTTC. Translated, it gives CASSQASGPQFF.

This chain's CDR3 is CAWGPGTSGYEQYF. CDR3 coding DNA: TGTGCCTGGGGACCCGGGACTAGCGGCTACGAGCAGTACTTC. The chain uses TRBV30 and TRBJ2-7; 11 bases map to TRBD2. The germline CDR1 and CDR2 sequences are GTSNPN and SVGIG (reference sequence). The CDR3 extends over 14 amino acids. Trimming took 5 bases from V and 3 from J; bases not matched to a gene: 6. The variable domain in full, with the rest retrieved from reference TRBV30 and TRBJ2-7, is SQTIHQWPATLVQPVGSPLSLECTVEGTSNPNLYWYRQAAGRGLQLLFYSVGIGQISSEVPQNLSASRPQDRQFILSSKKLLLSDSGFYLCAWGPGTSGYEQYFGPGTRLTVT.

The gene calls are TRBV5-5 and TRBJ2-7; 8 bases match TRBD2. Germline CDR1 SGHKS, CDR2 YYEKEE (reference sequence). This CDR3 spans 15 amino acids. The V and J ends lost 4 bases and 0 bases, in that order; junction bases with no gene match: 6. In DNA, the CDR3 is TGTGCCAGCAGCCCCCGGGAGGGGCACTCCTACGAGCAGTACTTC. It is translated as CASSPREGHSYEQYF.

This rearrangement joins TRBV27 to TRBJ2-1, with 9 nucleotides matching TRBD2. Unmatched junction bases numbered 15, after V lost 9 bases and J lost 9 bases. Germline CDR1 MNHEY, CDR2 SMNVEV (reference sequence). There are 15 residues in the CDR3. Here the CDR3 reads CASRGLAGSSGEQFF. CDR3 sequence (DNA): TGTGCCAGTCGGGGGCTAGCGGGATCTTCCGGTGAGCAGTTCTTC.

The chain is built from TRBV2 and TRBJ1-2; D is ambiguous. Germline loops: CDR1 SNHLY, CDR2 FYNNEI. The CDR3 covers 14 residues. The ends were cut back, 0 bases at V and 4 bases at J, with 9 bases in the middle. Written as DNA, the CDR3 is TGTGCCAGCAGTGAAGCTGTCGGGTCCTATGGCTACACCTTC. Translation gives CASSEAVGSYGYTF.